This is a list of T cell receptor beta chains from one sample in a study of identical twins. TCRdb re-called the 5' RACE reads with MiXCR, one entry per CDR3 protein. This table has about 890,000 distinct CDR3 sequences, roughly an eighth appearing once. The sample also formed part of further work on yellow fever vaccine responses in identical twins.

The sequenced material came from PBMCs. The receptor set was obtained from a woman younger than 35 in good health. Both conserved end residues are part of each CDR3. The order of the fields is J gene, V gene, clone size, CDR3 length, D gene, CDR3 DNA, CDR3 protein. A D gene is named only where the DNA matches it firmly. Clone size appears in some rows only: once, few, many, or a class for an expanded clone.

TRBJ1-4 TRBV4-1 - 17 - TGCGCCAGCAGCCGAAAAAGAGACGGTGCAACTAATGAAAAACTGTTTTTT CASSRKRDGATNEKLFF
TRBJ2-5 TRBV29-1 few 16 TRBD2 TGCAGCGTTAAGGTGGGACTAGCGGAGATTCAAGAGACCCAGTACTTC CSVKVGLAEIQETQYF
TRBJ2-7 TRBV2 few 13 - TGTGCCAGCAGTGAAGCGGGGGGTAGAGAGCAGTACTTC CASSEAGGREQYF
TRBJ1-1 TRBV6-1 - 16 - TGTGCCAGCAGTGGGGATTCTGGGGGGCGTTGGACTGAAGCTTTCTTT CASSGDSGGRWTEAFF
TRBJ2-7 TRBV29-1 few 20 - TGCAGCGTTGAAGGCGTGTGGGACAGGGGCCTACTAGCGGGAGATTACGAGCAGTACTTC CSVEGVWDRGLLAGDYEQYF
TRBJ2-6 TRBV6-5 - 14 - TGTGCCAGCAGTTACGACGTTGGGGCCAACGTCCTGACTTTC CASSYDVGANVLTF
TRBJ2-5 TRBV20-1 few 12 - TGCAGTGCTCCGCAGATGGCGGAGACCCAGTACTTC CSAPQMAETQYF
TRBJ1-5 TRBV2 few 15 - TGTGCCAGCAGGGACACAGAATATAGCAATCAGCCCCAGCATTTT CASRDTEYSNQPQHF
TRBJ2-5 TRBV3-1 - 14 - TGTGCCAGCAGCCAAACAGGGGCGGGGGAGACCCAGTACTTC CASSQTGAGETQYF
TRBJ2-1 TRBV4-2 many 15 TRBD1 TGTGCCAGCAGCCAGACAGGGGTAGATTACAATGAGCAGTTCTTC CASSQTGVDYNEQFF